The 20 T cell receptor beta chains in this list originate from one sample, sequenced in a study of T cells after yellow fever vaccination. TCRdb used MiXCR to reprocess the 5' RACE reads, holding one entry per CDR3 protein. The sample carries approximately 10,000 distinct CDR3 sequences, 5.8% recorded once. The source was PBMCs, either bulk or a sorted T-cell subset (CD4+, CD8+, memory, or dextramer-sorted; not recorded which), collected on the day of the yellow fever booster vaccination. The source is a man between 25 and 39 years old who received the YFV17D yellow fever vaccine.

This clonotype was observed at least ten times. This chain connects TRBV4-3 to TRBJ1-2; D is uncertain. V shed 0 bases and J shed 8 bases, with 10 bases lying between them. The germline V gene has CDR1 LGHNA and CDR2 YSLEER. The CDR3 loop spans 13 amino acids. The CDR3 DNA is TGCGCCAGCAGCCAAGAGGGATTTAAAGGCTACACCTTC. Its protein is CASSQEGFKGYTF.

There are many counts of this clonotype. V usage is TRBV7-8 and J usage is TRBJ2-7; D is unclear. The CDR3 has 12 residues. The germline V gene encodes CDR1 SGHVS and CDR2 FQNEAQ. Trimming removed 2 bases at V and 7 bases at J, with 9 bases between. CDR3: CASSLRRTEQYF. CDR3 in DNA: TGTGCCAGCAGCTTAAGACGTACGGAGCAGTACTTC.

This clonotype has ten or more counts. The V call is TRBV20-1, the J call TRBJ2-7; the match to TRBD1 covers 10 bases. The CDR3 has 15 residues. With 3 bases clipped from V and 1 base from J, the junction kept 6 bases outside the gene matches. Per germline, CDR1 DFQATT and CDR2 SNEGSKA (reference sequence). The DNA of the CDR3 is TGCAGTGCTAGCCCGGGACAGGGGAGGTCCTACGAGCAGTACTTC. Its protein is CSASPGQGRSYEQYF.

The V call is TRBV30, the J call TRBJ1-5; tentative D call: TRBD1 (6 bases). V shed 5 bases and J shed 2 bases, with 13 bases lying between them. The CDR3 length is 14 residues. CDR1 is GTSNPN, CDR2 SVGIG, per germline (reference sequence). Written as DNA, the CDR3 is TGTGCCTGGCACAGGGTCTCGGGCAATCAGCCCCAGCATTTT. It translates to CAWHRVSGNQPQHF. Based on the CDR3 plus reference TRBV30 and TRBJ1-5, the full variable domain is SQTIHQWPATLVQPVGSPLSLECTVEGTSNPNLYWYRQAAGRGLQLLFYSVGIGQISSEVPQNLSASRPQDRQFILSSKKLLLSDSGFYLCAWHRVSGNQPQHFGDGTRLSIL.

This clonotype was observed at least ten times. The rearrangement links TRBV5-1 to TRBJ1-1; the D gene is possibly TRBD1 (6 bases). The V end was cut by 6 bases, the J end by 0 bases, with 15 bases between. The CDR3 loop spans 15 amino acids. CDR1 SGHRS and CDR2 YFSETQ come from the germline V gene. The CDR3 reads CASTDRRELNTEAFF. The DNA of the CDR3 is TGCGCCAGCACCGACAGGCGGGAATTGAACACTGAAGCTTTCTTT.

This clonotype showed up many times. The rearrangement joins TRBV30 to TRBJ2-1; D is unclear. The CDR3 is 12 residues long. The germline V and J ends were trimmed by 2 bases and 12 bases, with 14 bases remaining between them. Germline V lookup: CDR1 GTSNPN, CDR2 SVGIG (reference sequence). As DNA, the CDR3 is TGTGCCTGGAGTACGTCACCGGGTCCGCAGTTCTTC. Amino acids: CAWSTSPGPQFF. Using reference TRBV30 and TRBJ2-1 for the parts outside the CDR3, the full variable domain is SQTIHQWPATLVQPVGSPLSLECTVEGTSNPNLYWYRQAAGRGLQLLFYSVGIGQISSEVPQNLSASRPQDRQFILSSKKLLLSDSGFYLCAWSTSPGPQFFGPGTRLTVL.

In this sample, this clonotype turned up a few times. The junction and the germline gene differ at one end; a read error may be behind it. This chain uses TRBV20-1 with TRBJ2-3; TRBD2 aligns across 12 bases. Germline CDR1 DFQATT, CDR2 SNEGSKA (reference sequence). The CDR3 contains 16 residues. CDR3 amino acids: CCAIRLAGDLTDTQYF. As DNA, the CDR3 is TGCTGTGCTATTAGACTAGCGGGAGATCTCACAGATACGCAGTATTTT.

The chain is built from TRBV3-1 and TRBJ1-6; D ambiguous. There are 18 residues in the CDR3. The germline V gene has CDR1 LGHDT and CDR2 YNNKEL (reference sequence). The CDR3: CTFCRYFAWEDNNSPLHF. As DNA, the CDR3 is TGTACCTTCTGTCGATACTTTGCCTGGGAGGATAATAATTCACCCCTCCACTTT.

This clonotype is medium-sized in the sample. The genes are TRBV5-1 and TRBJ2-3; 9 nucleotides agree with TRBD2. The CDR3 consists of 14 residues. J was trimmed by 5 bases and V by 5 bases; bases with no gene match: 6. CDR1 and CDR2 from the germline V gene are SGHRS and YFSETQ. CDR3 DNA sequence: TGCGCCAGCAGAATAGCGGGAGTGCGAGATACGCAGTATTTT. It specifies CASRIAGVRDTQYF.

This clonotype is classed as medium-sized. The chain links TRBV3-1 to TRBJ2-2; D call uncertain. The CDR3 length is 13 residues. CDR1 is LGHDT, CDR2 YNNKEL, per germline (reference sequence). Trimming removed 3 bases at V and 2 bases at J, with 4 bases between. In DNA form, the CDR3 reads TGTGCCAGCAGCCAGGCTAACACCGGGGAGCTGTTTTTT. Residues: CASSQANTGELFF.

This clonotype was seen many times. The chain combines TRBV23-1 with TRBJ2-1; weak D call: TRBD2 (5 bases). TRBV23-1 is filed as an ORF, its function uncertain. V dropped 1 base and J dropped 2 bases, with 9 bases sitting between them. CDR3 length: 15 residues. In nucleotides, the CDR3 is TGCGCCAGCAGTCAATTGGACTTGGCCTACAATGAGCAGTTCTTC. Residues: CASSQLDLAYNEQFF.

This clonotype was found many times. The chain employs TRBV20-1 and TRBJ2-3; a weak D match, TRBD1 (6 bases). The CDR3 sequence is 13 residues long. Germline V lookup: CDR1 DFQATT, CDR2 SNEGSKA (reference sequence). Trimming stripped 5 bases from V and 5 bases from J, with 14 bases between. The chain's CDR3 is CSALAGALDTQYF. The CDR3 region has the DNA TGCAGTGCTCTTGCAGGGGCACTAGATACGCAGTATTTT.

This clonotype has a count of ten or more. The CDR3 region has the DNA TGTGCCAGCAGTTACTGGGACAGCCCCTACGAGCAGTACTTC. The encoded protein is CASSYWDSPYEQYF. The rearrangement joins TRBV6-5 to TRBJ2-7; 7 positions agree with TRBD1. CDR1 is MNHEY and CDR2 is SVGAGI in the germline V gene. The CDR3 has 14 amino acids. The trim removed 1 base at V and 2 bases at J, leaving 2 bases unmatched.

By its share, this clonotype is medium-sized (0.01 to 0.1%). The chain combines TRBV20-1 with TRBJ1-5; D unclear. The CDR3 spans 14 residues. V gave up 6 bases and J gave up 0 bases, with 12 bases separating them. CDR1 is DFQATT, CDR2 SNEGSKA, per germline (reference sequence). The CDR3 region has the DNA TGCAGTGCCCGGGTAGGGTCTAGCAATCAGCCCCAGCATTTT. Residues: CSARVGSSNQPQHF.

In this sample, this clonotype turned up many times. DNA of the CDR3: TGCAGCGTTGTTGGAACAGGGGCGGGTGGCTACACCTTC. Protein: CSVVGTGAGGYTF. This chain joins TRBV29-1 and TRBJ1-2, with 7 nucleotides matching TRBD1. Germline lookup yields CDR1 SQVTM and CDR2 ANQGSEA. CDR3 length: 13 amino acids. The V gene end was trimmed by 4 bases and the J gene end by 7 bases; junction bases not matched to a gene: 9.

This clonotype is judged medium-sized. V usage is TRBV12-3 or TRBV12-4 and J usage is TRBJ2-3; no clear D gene. The germline V and J ends were trimmed by 10 bases and 1 base, with 9 bases remaining between them. The CDR3 totals 12 residues. CDR3 DNA sequence: TGTGCCACCTTCCGGGGCACAGATACGCAGTATTTT. It codes for CATFRGTDTQYF.

This clonotype was detected ten times or more. The chain has TRBV20-1 and TRBJ2-5, with D perhaps matching TRBD1 or TRBD2 (6 bases each). V was clipped by 6 bases and J by 5 bases, with 16 bases between them. CDR3 size: 13 residues. CDR1 and CDR2 (germline): DFQATT, SNEGSKA (reference sequence). The CDR3 here is CSAGRGGGETQYF. The CDR3 DNA follows: TGCAGTGCCGGCCGAGGAGGGGGGGAGACCCAGTACTTC.

This clonotype has ten or more counts. V is TRBV20-1 and J is TRBJ2-7; TRBD1 matches 9 bases. V lost 6 bases and J lost 3; bases outside the gene matches: 12. Germline values: CDR1 DFQATT, CDR2 SNEGSKA (reference sequence). There are 15 residues in the CDR3. CDR3 in amino acids: CSANRPTGGGYEQYF. The CDR3 DNA sequence: TGCAGTGCCAACCGACCCACAGGGGGCGGCTACGAGCAGTACTTC.

This clonotype was seen repeatedly, ten times or more. The chain couples TRBV7-2 to TRBJ2-2; 8 bases map to TRBD1. Germline V gene sequence: CDR1 SGHTA, CDR2 FQGNSA. The CDR3 spans 14 residues. V was pared by 6 bases and J by 1 base, with 1 base of the junction left unmatched. CDR3 DNA sequence: TGTGCCAGCAGGGGGACAGGGAACACCGGGGAGCTGTTTTTT. Encoded protein: CASRGTGNTGELFF.

At least ten counts were recorded for this clonotype. V and J are TRBV20-1 and TRBJ2-2; TRBD2 might be the D (5 bases). Trimming took off 5 bases at V and 0 bases at J, with 10 bases between the two ends. Germline CDR1 DFQATT, CDR2 SNEGSKA (reference sequence). CDR3 length: 14 residues. The DNA of the CDR3 is TGCAGTGCTTTACGGGGAGCGAACACCGGGGAGCTGTTTTTT. Translating gives CSALRGANTGELFF.